This TCR beta chain was captured by sequencing in a study of blood T cell repertoires in COVID-19. Study overall: The United States, Italy and Spain were the sources of the acute and convalescent COVID-19 samples. The cDNA or gDNA used as material had been derived from T cells, B-cell-depleted T cells, or PBMCs.

Assay: immunoSEQ multiplex PCR; the TCRdb copy retains only in-frame clones and omits some. The repertoire holds around 140,000 clones, with about 89% as singletons. The germline CDR1 and CDR2 sequences are MNHEY and SMNVEV (reference sequence). This CDR3 has 18 amino acids. J was trimmed by 2 bases and V by 5 bases; bases with no gene match: 18. The rearrangement links TRBV27 to TRBJ2-7, with 7 nucleotides matching TRBD1. The sequence came from a man aged 45 to 65 with active or convalescent COVID-19. The specimen was peripheral blood. In nucleotides, the CDR3 is TGTGCCAGCAGTCCCTGGACAGGACCGGGGAGATCGACCTACGAGCAGTACTTC. Its translation: CASSPWTGPGRSTYEQYF.